This is a list of T cell receptor beta chains from one sample in a study of CD8 T cells in Susac syndrome. A single record per CDR3 protein comes from TCRdb applying MiXCR to the immunoSEQ multiplex PCR reads. This sample has 300,000 to 350,000 distinct CDR3 sequences, with under 95% found just once. The sequencing input was CD4+ T cells from PBMCs. Every receptor here comes from a human donor with multiple sclerosis. Each CDR3 is given with its conserved first and last residue. Each record gives: V gene, CDR3 protein.

V gene: TRBV12-3/TRBV12-4
CDR3 protein: CASSSTSGTETQYF

V gene: TRBV10-2
CDR3 protein: CASSGAGGLREQYF

V gene: TRBV20-1
CDR3 protein: CSARDSRTSGYEQYF

V gene: TRBV4-1
CDR3 protein: CASSQVWDRGREQYF

V gene: TRBV11-2
CDR3 protein: CASSSRAYYNEQFF

V gene: TRBV6-1
CDR3 protein: CASSPLAVSSYNEQFF

V gene: TRBV20-1
CDR3 protein: CSASPQRDLLDNEQFF

V gene: TRBV24-1
CDR3 protein: CATSDLGMGRGQETQYF

V gene: TRBV5-1
CDR3 protein: CASSLQDPNTGELFF

V gene: TRBV7-2
CDR3 protein: CASSTRDSRIYGYTF

V gene: TRBV18
CDR3 protein: CASSAGRQGPNTGELFF

V gene: TRBV7-2
CDR3 protein: CASSSGQARYGYTF

V gene: TRBV12-3/TRBV12-4
CDR3 protein: CASSPHLAGGHKNIQYF

V gene: TRBV3-1
CDR3 protein: CASSQNLGYTF

V gene: TRBV20-1
CDR3 protein: CSASWGAETQYF

V gene: TRBV20-1
CDR3 protein: CSALRGGSTDTQYF

V gene: TRBV2
CDR3 protein: CASSGQRSNIQYF

V gene: TRBV20-1
CDR3 protein: CSAWTGLSPLHF

V gene: TRBV30
CDR3 protein: CAWSGQGIGELFF

V gene: TRBV4-3
CDR3 protein: CASSQVGEVRGYTF

V gene: TRBV5-1
CDR3 protein: CASSLTGVFDGYTF

V gene: TRBV19
CDR3 protein: CASSWGGAWGNQPQHF

V gene: TRBV5-1
CDR3 protein: CASSSGQGAYEQYF

V gene: TRBV6-1
CDR3 protein: CASSRTLNQGADTIYF

V gene: TRBV4-1
CDR3 protein: CASRMVGTAGTGELFF

V gene: TRBV5-1
CDR3 protein: CASSLAPDSAEAFF

V gene: TRBV20-1
CDR3 protein: CSASLQGAQIKTQYF

V gene: TRBV5-4
CDR3 protein: CASSLLVTNTGELFF

V gene: TRBV30
CDR3 protein: CAWTKGSGGFNEQFF

V gene: TRBV11-3
CDR3 protein: CASSLEAGASPLHF

V gene: TRBV5-6
CDR3 protein: CASSFGVNQPQHF

V gene: TRBV12-5
CDR3 protein: CASDTGLDTEAFF

V gene: TRBV7-9
CDR3 protein: CASSLGGGATGYTF

V gene: TRBV2
CDR3 protein: CASSDSSVRAGTGDEQYF

V gene: TRBV29-1
CDR3 protein: CSVGTAGAEQFF

V gene: TRBV7-9
CDR3 protein: CASSPIERANTGELFF

V gene: TRBV6-2/TRBV6-3
CDR3 protein: CASSFYGANTGELFF

V gene: TRBV29-1
CDR3 protein: CSVGVTGSNTEAFF

V gene: TRBV6-5
CDR3 protein: CASSSAVNSGNTIYF

V gene: TRBV29-1
CDR3 protein: CSTTGFQEQFF

V gene: TRBV27
CDR3 protein: CASSLSGRTNEKLFF